Below, one T cell receptor beta chain is given with its context. The data derive from a study of blood T cell repertoires in COVID-19. V dropped 5 bases and J dropped 6 bases, with 17 bases sitting between them. This CDR3 spans 14 amino acids. Germline V lookup: CDR1 WNHNN, CDR2 SYGVQD (reference sequence). The method was immunoSEQ multiplex PCR; TCRdb's version includes in-frame clones alone and lacks a portion of them. Seen here are a few hundred thousand clones, roughly 89% observed once, and the top ten hold 0.94%. Sequenced input: peripheral blood. The chain joins TRBV10-1 to TRBJ2-7, with a possible D match to TRBD2 (6 bases). This clonotype was sampled from a woman in her forties who had recovered from COVID-19. CDR3 region: CASSPRDSVREQYF. For the CDR3, the DNA is TGCGCCAGCAGTCCCCGGGACTCTGTCCGCGAGCAGTACTTC.